These T cell receptor beta chains were read from a single sample in a study of vaccination effects on CD4 cells after COVID-19. What these receptors recognize is not known. TCRdb's copy holds only in-frame clones and misses some; the assay was immunoSEQ multiplex PCR. The profile shows around 69,000 clones, 74% of them singletons. The specimen comprised CD4+ T cells from PBMCs cultured with HCoV-229E spike peptides, sampled after COVID-19 vaccination. Receptors originate from a human donor who received a COVID-19 vaccine. CDR3s include the opening cysteine and the closing phenylalanine or tryptophan. The D gene is left open where the match is weak. A clone size is listed for some rows: how often the clone was seen (once, few, many), or a class if it is expanded.

>TRBJ1-1|NA|TRBV6-5|NA
TGTGCCAGCAGAATCGAGGGGAACTTGAACACTGAAGCTTTCTTT
CASRIEGNLNTEAFF
>TRBJ2-1|NA|TRBV19|NA
TGTGCCAGTAGTCAGGGATCGAGCTCCTACAATGAGCAGTTCTTC
CASSQGSSSYNEQFF
>TRBJ1-6|NA|TRBV7-9|NA
TGTGCCAGCAGCAACGTATGGGAGCATTCACCCCTCCACTTT
CASSNVWEHSPLHF
>TRBJ1-5|NA|TRBV6-6|NA
TGTGCCAGCAGCCGCCGAAGTTTGACAGCGGAAGGGGATAGCAATCAGCCCCAGCATTTT
CASSRRSLTAEGDSNQPQHF
>TRBJ2-5|NA|TRBV30|NA
TGTGCCTGGAGTTCACTCGGGGGGCGCCGGGAGACCCAGTACTTC
CAWSSLGGRRETQYF
>TRBJ1-2|TRBD1|TRBV19|NA
TGTGCCAGTAGTAGAGAAAACAGGGGTCATGGCTACACCTTC
CASSRENRGHGYTF
>TRBJ2-4|TRBD1|TRBV5-5|NA
TGTGCCAGCAGCACAGGACAGGTGGCCAAAAACATTCAGTACTTC
CASSTGQVAKNIQYF
>TRBJ1-2|NA|TRBV27|NA
TGTGCCAGCAGGCGGACAGAGTATGGTTATGGCTACACCTTC
CASRRTEYGYGYTF
>TRBJ1-5|NA|TRBV19|NA
TGTGCCAGTAGTCCCCGGGGGGCCGTGAGCAATCAGCCCCAGCATTTT
CASSPRGAVSNQPQHF
>TRBJ2-4|TRBD2|TRBV7-6|NA
TGTGCCAGCAGCCATGGGAGCGGGGGGGCCCTAGCCAAAAACATTCAGTACTTC
CASSHGSGGALAKNIQYF
>TRBJ2-3|NA|TRBV6-5|once
TGTGCCAGCAGTTCCGCGACGGGGGCAGATACGCAGTATTTT
CASSSATGADTQYF
>TRBJ1-1|NA|TRBV18|few
TGTGCCAGCTCACCACCGGGCAGGGGATTGTCTGAAGCTTTCTTT
CASSPPGRGLSEAFF
>TRBJ2-1|NA|TRBV7-2|NA
TGTGCCAGCAGCTTTTTGAATGAGCAGTTCTTC
CASSFLNEQFF
>TRBJ1-1|NA|TRBV11-1|NA
TGTGCCAGCAGTCAATCTCTGAACACTGAAGCTTTCTTT
CASSQSLNTEAFF
>TRBJ2-5|TRBD2|TRBV5-1|NA
TGCGCCAGCAGCCCGACTAGCGGGGGGGGTGAGACCCAGTACTTC
CASSPTSGGGETQYF
>TRBJ2-3|TRBD2|TRBV5-4|few
TGTGCCAGCAGCTGGATGCGGGGGGGAAGCACAGATACGCAGTATTTT
CASSWMRGGSTDTQYF
>TRBJ1-1|NA|TRBV7-2|NA
TGTGCCAGCAGTGAACGGGGGTTTACGAACACTGAAGCTTTCTTT
CASSERGFTNTEAFF
>TRBJ1-6|NA|TRBV27|many
TGTGCCAGCAGTTTTTGGGGGGTGGCCGGTGGTAATTCACCCCTCCACTTT
CASSFWGVAGGNSPLHF
>TRBJ2-2|NA|TRBV10-1|few
TGCGCCAGCAGTGAATCGGGACATAGGAACACCGGGGAGCTGTTTTTT
CASSESGHRNTGELFF
>TRBJ2-2|NA|TRBV5-1|NA
TGCGCCAGCAGCTTGGTCGCCCAAACTGGCACCGGGGAGCTGTTTTTT
CASSLVAQTGTGELFF
>TRBJ1-1|NA|TRBV21-1|NA
TGTGCCAGCAGCAAAGAAGGGCAGGGGAGGACTGAAGCTTTCTTT
CASSKEGQGRTEAFF
>TRBJ2-6|NA|TRBV7-9|few
TGTGCCAGCAGCAGCGCCCGGGGGCCACCTACACAAATTCGACTCTACTCTGGGGCCAACGTCCTGACTTTC
CASSSARGPPTQIRLYSGANVLTF
>TRBJ2-5|TRBD2|TRBV12-5|NA
TGTGCTAGTGGTTCCGGTCGGCTAGTGGGTAGCGGGGACCATGAGACCCAGTACTTC
CASGSGRLVGSGDHETQYF
>TRBJ2-3|TRBD2|TRBV2|NA
TGTGCCAGCAGATTTCCGACTAGCGGTTACACAGATACGCAGTATTTT
CASRFPTSGYTDTQYF
>TRBJ1-5|NA|TRBV30|once
TGTGCCTGGAGCGCAGGTACGAACAATCAGCCCCAGCATTTT
CAWSAGTNNQPQHF
>TRBJ1-5|NA|TRBV11-3|few
TGTGCCAGCAGCCACCCGACAGGACGACAGCCCCAGCATTTT
CASSHPTGRQPQHF
>TRBJ2-5|NA|TRBV7-2|NA
TGTGCCAGCAGCTTAGGGGGGGCCATCCAAGAGACCCAGTACTTC
CASSLGGAIQETQYF
>TRBJ1-2|NA|TRBV19|NA
TGTGCCAGTAGTATAGCCCACAGCGGGAACTATGGCTACACCTTC
CASSIAHSGNYGYTF
>TRBJ2-5|NA|TRBV10-3|NA
TGTGCCATCAGTGAGGGCCAGCAAGAGACCCAGTACTTC
CAISEGQQETQYF
>TRBJ1-2|NA|TRBV30|once
TGTGCCTGGGTCCCCGGAGGGGGGTCAGGTGTCTATGGCTACACCTTC
CAWVPGGGSGVYGYTF
>TRBJ1-2|NA|TRBV7-2|NA
TGTGCCAGCAGCTTAGTGGCAGAGAAATATGGCTACACCTTC
CASSLVAEKYGYTF
>TRBJ2-5|NA|TRBV5-1|NA
TGCGCCAGCAGCCAGGGCGAGCAAGAGACCCAGTACTTC
CASSQGEQETQYF
>TRBJ2-5|NA|TRBV18|NA
TGTGCCAGCTCACCCGGCAGTAAAGAGACCCAGTACTTC
CASSPGSKETQYF
>TRBJ1-3|NA|TRBV29-1|NA
TGCAGCGTTGAGGGGTACCCTGGAAACACCATATATTTT
CSVEGYPGNTIYF
>TRBJ1-2|NA|TRBV10-3|NA
TGTGCCATCAGTGAGGAACTGATCTATGGCTACACCTTC
CAISEELIYGYTF
>TRBJ2-3|TRBD2|TRBV4-2|NA
TGTGCCAGCAGCCACTCTAGCGGGGGTTCAGATACGCAGTATTTT
CASSHSSGGSDTQYF
>TRBJ1-2|NA|TRBV19|NA
TGTGCCAGTAGCTTGGACAGCTTCAAGAACTATGGCTACACCTTC
CASSLDSFKNYGYTF
>TRBJ1-2|NA|TRBV5-8|NA
TGTGCCAGCCGCTTGGGCAGGGCCTATGGCTACACCTTC
CASRLGRAYGYTF
>TRBJ2-1|NA|TRBV2|few
TGTGCCAGCAGTGAAGGCAGGGCGTGGGAGCAGTTCTTC
CASSEGRAWEQFF
>TRBJ1-5|TRBD1|TRBV19|few
TGTGCCAGTAGTCCGACAGGGGAGCGGGATCAGCCCCAGCATTTT
CASSPTGERDQPQHF
>TRBJ1-2|NA|TRBV4-1|NA
TGCGCCAGCAGCCAAGAGGCCCGGGGGCGGAACTATGGCTACACCTTC
CASSQEARGRNYGYTF
>TRBJ1-5|TRBD1|TRBV4-1|NA
TGCGCCAGCAGCCAAGTACCGACAGGGAAGAATCAGCCCCAGCATTTT
CASSQVPTGKNQPQHF
>TRBJ2-2|TRBD2|TRBV18|few
TGTGCCAGCTCACCAGCGGGACTAGCGTCCGGGGAGCTGTTTTTT
CASSPAGLASGELFF
>TRBJ2-3|NA|TRBV6-5|NA
TGTGCCAGCAGTTACGGAGCCTCTAGCACAGATACGCAGTATTTT
CASSYGASSTDTQYF